This T cell receptor beta chain was sequenced in a study of shared clonotypes between healthy human individuals (dated by TCRdb to about 2020). General notes on the study: A couple of women and three men aged 18 to 49 years were included in the cohort. Different laboratories and diverse techniques were used to prepare libraries and sequence TCR repertoires, to increase sequencing depth and limit assay-specific biases. For each donor, CD4 naive and CD4 memory were each run on three plates, CD8 naive on two plates, and CD8 memory on one plate. Blood TCR repertoires of a handful of healthy adults were deeply sequenced to estimate repertoire size and the extent of clonotype sharing between individuals. Per donor, leukapheresis produced somewhere between about 0.94 and 8.9 billion PBMCs.

What the research found in general, with its limitations: The small number of donors limited the genetic and exposure-history diversity represented. Sampling was limited to blood, and TCR repertoires in tissue likely differ from TCR repertoires in blood. Based on pairwise subsampling, the degree of clonotype sharing among donors was expected to be affected by sequencing depth. Roughly 5% of naive CD4, 3.5% of naive CD8, approximately 2% of memory CD4, and about 0.4% of memory CD8 clonotypes were shared across several donors. Naive subsets generally had larger estimated clonotype richness than memory subsets did. Rarefaction of sorted-subset datasets indicated incomplete sequencing despite the large sequencing depth. Compared with non-shared clonotypes, clonotypes shared by all four sorted-subset donors had higher generation probabilities.

V trim: 6 bases; J trim: 1 base; unmatched bases: 13. From the germline V gene, CDR1 is MDHEN and CDR2 is SYDVKM. The CDR3 starts with the cysteine, ends with the phenylalanine, and has 17 residues. Only the CDR3 part of the read is kept: 51 bases, read in frame from the first base. Using the deep immunoSEQ assay, TCR CDR3 regions were amplified from genomic DNA by multiplex PCR. Genomic DNA extracted from each cell subset was distributed evenly over all wells of several immunoSEQ 96-well plates, and each plate served as one replicate. Each replicate PCR for sorted subsets received approximately 220 ng genomic DNA, equal to tens of thousands of T cell genomes. The purified libraries were quantified using a Qubit 3.0 fluorometer, sized with a Bioanalyzer 2100, and then quantified again using the KAPA Library Quantification kit. Each immunoSEQ 96-well plate was sequenced on its own single-read 150-cycle Illumina NextSeq 550 flow cell. On the study's bioinformatics: Because the immunoSEQ output held only junctional sequences and lacked quality scores, the filtering could not match the filtering applied to full-length reads. To assign V/J genes and CDR3, sequences were annotated using PyIR, a Python wrapper for IgBLAST v1.9, with IMGT germline references. Any read was removed if the V/J assignment was weak (E-value above 1e-6), the CDR3 was missing, or the read contained stop codons, out-of-frame junctions, or ambiguous translated residues. V3J clonotypes were defined as sequences sharing an identical inferred V gene, J gene, and CDR3 amino acid sequence. Percentage overlap between repertoires was calculated by dividing the number of shared unique clonotypes by the size of the smaller repertoire. Three approaches were used to assess repertoire richness: RTK rarefaction, the Chao1 estimator, and Recon v2.1 estimates of unobserved clonotypes. Generation probabilities for all TCRbeta clonotypes obtained by the gDNA method from four donors were computed using OLGA. Imported from immuneACCESS, the table was reduced by TCRdb to in-frame sequences with V and J called. These copies leave out some clones; in studies compared against another copy, an unresolved V gene accounts for under half, and the cause of the remainder is not known. V, J and clone size were drawn from that table, and D and trimming were deduced from the DNA. The sample includes about 1 million clones, with about 75% observed a single time. The ten largest clones add up to about 1.4% of the sample.

A remark on this clone: It lacks a known antigen. Nothing much larger sits one base from this clone, and base qualities are not available.

The donors were healthy, HIV-negative adults who had no recently reported acute infections or vaccinations. Only Caucasian adults living in Nashville, Tennessee, USA were represented among the donors. Magnetic negative selection was used to enrich CD4+ T cells, after which naive cells were positively selected on CD45RA and the negative fraction became the memory subset. Blood was obtained by leukapheresis, after which PBMCs were separated by Ficoll-Histopaque density gradient centrifugation and cryopreserved in liquid nitrogen vapor phase. Purity and quantity of every magnetically sorted T cell population were checked by analytical flow cytometry. Each sorted fraction had its genomic DNA isolated and then quantified by UV absorbance on a Nanodrop 2000c.

Here the chain combines TRBV28 and TRBJ1-2; 8 central bases correspond to TRBD1. The clonotype originates from a man between 18 and 29 years old in good health. Sample: memory CD4+ T cells sorted from blood. Interpreted using the paper, the cell subset or site label stands for: CD45RA-negative fraction. The CDR3 reads CASSEMSGQGYNYGYTF. The DNA sequence reads TGTGCCAGCAGCGAAATGTCAGGACAGGGATATAACTATGGCTACACCTTC.